These T cell receptor beta chains were read from a single sample in a study of cytotoxic CD8 clonotypes in ibrutinib-treated CLL. TCRdb's copy holds only in-frame clones and misses some; the assay was immunoSEQ multiplex PCR. The data hold around 310,000 clones, with 70% to 80% observed a single time. The sample consisted of PBMCs, taken before ibrutinib treatment. Every receptor here comes from a human donor with chronic lymphocytic leukemia. Both conserved end residues are part of each CDR3. A D gene is named only where the DNA matches it firmly. For some rows the clone size is stated as once, few or many, or as a class when expanded; others skip it.

cdr3_aa	cdr3_nt	d_call	v_call	clone_size	j_call
CASSPLAGVGTDTQYF	TGTGCCAGCAGCCCATTAGCGGGAGTTGGCACAGATACGCAGTATTTT	TRBD2	TRBV9	.	TRBJ2-3
CASSGRLLTGVVTF	TGTGCCAGCAGCGGAAGGTTATTAACAGGGGTGGTCACCTTC	TRBD1	TRBV9	.	TRBJ1-2
CASSSTGGAGQPQHF	TGTGCCAGCAGTTCCACAGGGGGCGCAGGTCAGCCCCAGCATTTT	TRBD1	TRBV6-6	.	TRBJ1-5
CASSLLIDLLGGSYNEQFF	TGCGCCAGCAGCCTCCTCATTGATCTCTTGGGAGGCTCCTACAATGAGCAGTTCTTC	.	TRBV5-1	.	TRBJ2-1
CASSFASGYEQYF	TGTGCCAGCAGCTTTGCTAGCGGTTACGAGCAGTACTTC	TRBD2	TRBV7-2	.	TRBJ2-7
CASSPRGGEQFF	TGTGCTAGCAGCCCGAGGGGTGGTGAGCAGTTCTTC	.	TRBV7-7	.	TRBJ2-1
CASSFRGLAGEGRLYEQYF	TGTGCCAGCAGCTTTCGAGGGCTAGCGGGAGAAGGACGCCTCTACGAGCAGTACTTC	TRBD2	TRBV7-8	.	TRBJ2-7
CASSQDSVTSYGYTF	TGCGCCAGCAGCCAAGATTCTGTGACAAGCTATGGCTACACCTTC	.	TRBV4-1	.	TRBJ1-2
CSVEVGGANVLTF	TGCAGCGTTGAAGTCGGGGGGGCCAACGTCCTGACTTTC	.	TRBV29-1	.	TRBJ2-6
CASSPAPHPYEQYF	TGTGCCAGCAGTCCGGCACCCCACCCCTACGAGCAGTACTTC	.	TRBV27	few	TRBJ2-7
CASTEGGYEQYF	TGTGCCAGTACAGAGGGCGGCTACGAGCAGTACTTC	.	TRBV28	.	TRBJ2-7
CASRGLAGTSTDTQYF	TGTGCCAGCAGGGGACTAGCGGGAACTAGCACAGATACGCAGTATTTT	TRBD2	TRBV2	.	TRBJ2-3
CASSLQGAGETQYF	TGTGCCAGCAGCTTACAGGGGGCCGGGGAGACCCAGTACTTC	TRBD1	TRBV7-2	.	TRBJ2-5
CASSSGQTYEQYF	TGCGCCAGCAGCTCGGGACAGACTTACGAGCAGTACTTC	TRBD1	TRBV5-1	once	TRBJ2-7
CASQPRAGEYYEQYF	TGTGCCAGCCAACCAAGGGCAGGGGAGTACTACGAGCAGTACTTC	.	TRBV7-6	once	TRBJ2-7
CASSFLSSGNTIYF	TGTGCCAGCAGTTTCCTAAGCTCTGGAAACACCATATATTTT	.	TRBV28	.	TRBJ1-3
CAWSVKGSQPQHF	TGTGCCTGGAGTGTAAAGGGGAGTCAGCCCCAGCATTTT	.	TRBV30	.	TRBJ1-5
CASSLIPLGGAAYNEQFF	TGTGCCAGCAGCCTTATACCTTTAGGCGGGGCGGCCTACAATGAGCAGTTCTTC	.	TRBV7-6	once	TRBJ2-1
CASSEALRESGYTF	TGTGCCAGCAGTGAAGCGCTGAGGGAATCTGGCTACACCTTC	.	TRBV2	.	TRBJ1-2
CASSLKPGRPTDTQYF	TGTGCCAGCAGCTTAAAGCCCGGCAGACCCACAGATACGCAGTATTTT	.	TRBV7-3	.	TRBJ2-3
CASSLDHGQPQHF	TGTGCCAGCAGCTTAGATCATGGTCAGCCCCAGCATTTT	.	TRBV11-2	.	TRBJ1-5
CASSRLGTYNEQFF	TGTGCCAGCTCCCGATTGGGGACTTACAATGAGCAGTTCTTC	.	TRBV7-9	.	TRBJ2-1
CASSPRGLAGANEQYF	TGTGCCAGCTCACCTCGGGGACTAGCAGGTGCCAACGAGCAGTACTTC	TRBD2	TRBV18	.	TRBJ2-7
CATSSQDTEAFF	TGTGCCACCAGCAGTCAAGACACTGAAGCTTTCTTT	.	TRBV15	once	TRBJ1-1
CASSLPLAGGFYEQYF	TGCGCCAGCAGCTTACCCCTAGCGGGAGGTTTCTACGAGCAGTACTTC	TRBD2	TRBV5-1	.	TRBJ2-7
CASEELDRDQETQYF	TGTGCCAGCGAGGAGTTGGACAGAGACCAAGAGACCCAGTACTTC	.	TRBV2	once	TRBJ2-5
CASSEETGNNQPQHF	TGTGCCAGCAGTGAAGAAACCGGCAACAATCAGCCCCAGCATTTT	.	TRBV2	.	TRBJ1-5
CASSPTGDLRYTF	TGTGCCAGCAGCCCGACAGGGGATCTACGCTACACCTTC	TRBD1	TRBV5-4	.	TRBJ1-2
CASSQGSVDRPQHF	TGTGCCAGCAGCCAAGGATCGGTGGATCGGCCCCAGCATTTT	.	TRBV14	.	TRBJ1-5
CASNHNWDDEQFF	TGTGCCAGCAACCACAATTGGGACGATGAGCAGTTCTTC	.	TRBV14	.	TRBJ2-1
CASSPLEQFF	TGTGCCAGCAGCCCCCTTGAGCAGTTCTTC	.	TRBV11-2	.	TRBJ2-1
CASSRTGTSGFAEQFF	TGCGCCAGCAGCCGAACCGGGACTAGCGGGTTTGCGGAGCAGTTCTTC	TRBD2	TRBV5-1	once	TRBJ2-1
CASMDNISNQPQHF	TGTGCCAGCATGGACAACATTAGCAATCAGCCCCAGCATTTT	.	TRBV9	.	TRBJ1-5
CASSLDPAGTSYEQYF	TGCGCCAGCAGCTTGGACCCAGCGGGAACCTCCTACGAGCAGTACTTC	TRBD2	TRBV5-1	.	TRBJ2-7
CASSHGLAAEQYF	TGTGCCAGCAGCCACGGACTAGCCGCCGAGCAGTACTTC	TRBD2	TRBV4-2	few	TRBJ2-7
CASSRPGGTNTGELFF	TGTGCCAGCAGCCGACCAGGGGGCACAAACACCGGGGAGCTGTTTTTT	TRBD1	TRBV7-6	.	TRBJ2-2
CASSGAPHPDREETDTQYF	TGTGCCAGCAGCGGCGCCCCACACCCCGACAGGGAAGAAACAGATACGCAGTATTTT	TRBD1	TRBV2	once	TRBJ2-3
CASSPGQGYEQYF	TGTGCCAGCAGCCCCGGACAGGGCTACGAGCAGTACTTC	TRBD1	TRBV11-2	few	TRBJ2-7
CASSHPGQKDYEQYF	TGTGCCAGCTCACACCCGGGACAGAAAGACTACGAGCAGTACTTC	TRBD1	TRBV18	.	TRBJ2-7
CASRNTGQGYNYGYTF	TGTGCCAGCAGGAACACGGGACAGGGTTATAACTATGGCTACACCTTC	TRBD1	TRBV4-2	.	TRBJ1-2
CASSLGTSGRSRTQYF	TGTGCCAGCAGCTTGGGGACTAGCGGGAGATCTCGGACGCAGTATTTT	TRBD2	TRBV11-2	.	TRBJ2-3
CASSSGHKNTGELFF	TGCGCCAGCAGCTCAGGGCACAAAAACACCGGGGAGCTGTTTTTT	.	TRBV5-1	.	TRBJ2-2
CASSLGAPTAQFYEQYF	TGTGCCAGCAGTTTAGGGGCCCCGACTGCGCAGTTCTACGAGCAGTACTTC	.	TRBV27	.	TRBJ2-7